A single T cell receptor (beta chain) is shown here with its context. The data belong to a study of blood T cell repertoires in COVID-19. Study summary: Italy, Spain and the United States were the sources of the convalescent and acute COVID-19 samples. In each case, the material was cDNA or gDNA derived from T cells, B-cell-depleted T cells, or PBMCs.

The germline CDR1 and CDR2 sequences are LNHDA and SQIVND (reference sequence). This CDR3 region has 14 residues. Original processing notes: Nucleated cell counts were estimated from reference gene primer amplification. TCRdb's copy holds only in-frame clones and misses some; the assay was immunoSEQ multiplex PCR. D and trimming were read from the DNA, whereas the V and J calls and clone size are those reported in that table. The data show roughly 200,000 clones, around 85% seen once. The receptor's source is a human donor with active or convalescent COVID-19. The donor label of this sample is uncertain. V usage is TRBV19 and J usage is TRBJ2-7; 10 bases map to TRBD1. The sequencing input was peripheral blood. Here the CDR3 reads CATSRDRGYYEQYF. Here the CDR3 DNA reads TGTGCAACATCCCGGGACAGGGGATACTACGAGCAGTACTTC.